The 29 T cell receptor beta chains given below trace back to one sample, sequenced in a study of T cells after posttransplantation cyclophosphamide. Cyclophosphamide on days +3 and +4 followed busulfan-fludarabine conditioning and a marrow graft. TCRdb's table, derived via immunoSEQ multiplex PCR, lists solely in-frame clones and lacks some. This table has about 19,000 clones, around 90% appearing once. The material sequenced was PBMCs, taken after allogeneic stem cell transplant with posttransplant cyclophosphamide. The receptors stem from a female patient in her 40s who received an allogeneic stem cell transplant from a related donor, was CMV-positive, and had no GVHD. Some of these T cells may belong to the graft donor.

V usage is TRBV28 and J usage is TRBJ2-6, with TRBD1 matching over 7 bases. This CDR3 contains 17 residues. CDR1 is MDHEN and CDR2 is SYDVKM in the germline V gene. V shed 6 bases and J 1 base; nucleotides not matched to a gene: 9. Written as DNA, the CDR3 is TGTGCCAGCAGCCCAAGGACAGGTCGATCTGGGGCCAACGTCCTGACTTTC. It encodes CASSPRTGRSGANVLTF. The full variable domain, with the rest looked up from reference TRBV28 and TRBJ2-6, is DVKVTQSSRYLVKRTGEKVFLECVQDMDHENMFWYRQDPGLGLRLIYFSYDVKMKEKGDIPEGYSVSREKKERFSLILESASTNQTSMYLCASSPRTGRSGANVLTFGAGSRLTVL.

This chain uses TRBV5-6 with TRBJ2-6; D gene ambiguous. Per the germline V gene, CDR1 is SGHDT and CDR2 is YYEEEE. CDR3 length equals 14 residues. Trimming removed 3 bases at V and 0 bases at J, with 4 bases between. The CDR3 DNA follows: TGTGCCAGCAGCTCTAGCTCTGGGGCCAACGTCCTGACTTTC. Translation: CASSSSSGANVLTF. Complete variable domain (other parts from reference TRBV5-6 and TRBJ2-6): DAGVTQSPTHLIKTRGQQVTLRCSPKSGHDTVSWYQQALGQGPQFIFQYYEEEERQRGNFPDRFSGHQFPNYSSELNVNALLLGDSALYLCASSSSSGANVLTFGAGSRLTVL.

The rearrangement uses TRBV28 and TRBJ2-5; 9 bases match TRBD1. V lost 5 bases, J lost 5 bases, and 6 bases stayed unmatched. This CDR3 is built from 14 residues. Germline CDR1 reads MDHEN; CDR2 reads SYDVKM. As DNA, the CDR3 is TGTGCCAGCAGTGGACAGGGGCGACGGGAGACCCAGTACTTC. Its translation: CASSGQGRRETQYF.

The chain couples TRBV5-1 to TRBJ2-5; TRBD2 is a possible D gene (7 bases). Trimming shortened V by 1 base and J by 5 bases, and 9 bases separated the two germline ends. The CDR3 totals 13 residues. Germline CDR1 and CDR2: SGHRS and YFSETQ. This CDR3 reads CASSLWGGETQYF. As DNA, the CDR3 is TGCGCCAGCAGCTTGTGGGGGGGCGAGACCCAGTACTTC.

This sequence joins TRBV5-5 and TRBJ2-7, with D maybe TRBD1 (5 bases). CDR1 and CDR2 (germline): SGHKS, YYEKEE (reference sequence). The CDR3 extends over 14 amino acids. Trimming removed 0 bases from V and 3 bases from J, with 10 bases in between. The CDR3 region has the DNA TGTGCCAGCAGCTTGGGTCAGGGCCTCTACGAGCAGTACTTC. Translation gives CASSLGQGLYEQYF.

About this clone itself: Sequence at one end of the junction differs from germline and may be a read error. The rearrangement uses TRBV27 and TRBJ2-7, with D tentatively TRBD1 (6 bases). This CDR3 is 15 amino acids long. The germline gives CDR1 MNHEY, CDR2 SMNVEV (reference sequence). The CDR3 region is CASSYSGTSSYGQYF. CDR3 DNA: TGTGCCAGCAGTTACTCCGGGACATCCTCCTACGGGCAGTACTTC.

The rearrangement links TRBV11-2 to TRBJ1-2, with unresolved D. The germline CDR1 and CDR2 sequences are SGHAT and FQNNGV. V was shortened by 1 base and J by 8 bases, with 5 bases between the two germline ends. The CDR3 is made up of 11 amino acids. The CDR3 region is CASSLAGGYTF. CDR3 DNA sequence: TGTGCCAGCAGCTTAGCGGGGGGCTACACCTTC.

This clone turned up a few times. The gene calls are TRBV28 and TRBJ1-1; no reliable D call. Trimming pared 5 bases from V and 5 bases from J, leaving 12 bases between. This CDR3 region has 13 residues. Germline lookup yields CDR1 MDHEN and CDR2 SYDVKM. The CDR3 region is CASSTTVRTEAFF. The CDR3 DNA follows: TGTGCCAGCAGTACGACTGTTCGGACTGAAGCTTTCTTT.

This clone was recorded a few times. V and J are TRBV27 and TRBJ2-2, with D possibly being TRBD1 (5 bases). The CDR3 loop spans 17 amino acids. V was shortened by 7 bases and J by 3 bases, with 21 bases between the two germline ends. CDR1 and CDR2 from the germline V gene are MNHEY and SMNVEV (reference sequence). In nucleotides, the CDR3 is TGTGCCAGCATTCTACCTCAGGGTCGCGAGGACACCGGGGAGCTGTTTTTT. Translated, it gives CASILPQGREDTGELFF.

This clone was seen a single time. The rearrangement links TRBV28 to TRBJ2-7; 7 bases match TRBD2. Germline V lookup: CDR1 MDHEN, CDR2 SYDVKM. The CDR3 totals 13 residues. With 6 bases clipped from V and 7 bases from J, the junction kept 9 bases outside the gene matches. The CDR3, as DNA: TGTGCCAGCAGCCCGGGGGGTTTTTGGGAGCAGTACTTC. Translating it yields CASSPGGFWEQYF. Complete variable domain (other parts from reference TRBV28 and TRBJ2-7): DVKVTQSSRYLVKRTGEKVFLECVQDMDHENMFWYRQDPGLGLRLIYFSYDVKMKEKGDIPEGYSVSREKKERFSLILESASTNQTSMYLCASSPGGFWEQYFGPGTRLTVT.

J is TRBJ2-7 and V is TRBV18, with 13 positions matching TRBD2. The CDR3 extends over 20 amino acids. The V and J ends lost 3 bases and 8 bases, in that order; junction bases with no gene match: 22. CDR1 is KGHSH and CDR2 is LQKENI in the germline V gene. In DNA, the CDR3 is TGTGCCAGCTCACCTACTCCAGCCGGGACTAGCGGGACCTTTAAAGAGAAGCAGTACTTC. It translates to CASSPTPAGTSGTFKEKQYF.

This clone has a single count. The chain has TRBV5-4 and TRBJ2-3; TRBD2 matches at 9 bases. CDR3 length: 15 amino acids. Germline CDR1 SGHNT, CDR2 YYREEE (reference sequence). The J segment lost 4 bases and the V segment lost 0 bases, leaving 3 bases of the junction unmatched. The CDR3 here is CASSLGLAGSDTQYF. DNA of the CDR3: TGTGCCAGCAGCTTGGGTCTAGCGGGATCAGATACGCAGTATTTT.

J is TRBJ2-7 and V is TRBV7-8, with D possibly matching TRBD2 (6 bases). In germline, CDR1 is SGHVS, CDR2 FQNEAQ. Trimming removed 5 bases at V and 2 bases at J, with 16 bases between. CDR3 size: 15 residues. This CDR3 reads CASSPRRAPTYEQYF. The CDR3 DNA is TGTGCCAGCAGCCCACGGAGGGCTCCTACCTACGAGCAGTACTTC.

For the CDR3, the DNA is TGTGCCAGCAGGCGAGCGGGGGTCTCCTACAATGAGCAGTTCTTC. The encoded protein is CASRRAGVSYNEQFF. This sequence joins TRBV7-2 and TRBJ2-1; TRBD2 matches at 8 bases. In germline, CDR1 is SGHTA, CDR2 FQGNSA. The trim removed 6 bases at V and 0 bases at J, leaving 4 bases unmatched. The CDR3 extends over 15 amino acids. The whole variable domain, remainder taken from reference TRBV7-2 and TRBJ2-1, is GAGVSQSPSNKVTEKGKDVELRCDPISGHTALYWYRQSLGQGLEFLIYFQGNSAPDKSGLPSDRFSAERTGGSVSTLTIQRTQQEDSAVYLCASRRAGVSYNEQFFGPGTRLTVL.

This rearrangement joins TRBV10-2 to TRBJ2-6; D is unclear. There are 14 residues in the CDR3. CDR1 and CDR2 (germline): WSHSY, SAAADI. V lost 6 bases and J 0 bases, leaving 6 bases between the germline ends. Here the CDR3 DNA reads TGCGCCAGCAGCGTAGCCTCTGGGGCCAACGTCCTGACTTTC. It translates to CASSVASGANVLTF.

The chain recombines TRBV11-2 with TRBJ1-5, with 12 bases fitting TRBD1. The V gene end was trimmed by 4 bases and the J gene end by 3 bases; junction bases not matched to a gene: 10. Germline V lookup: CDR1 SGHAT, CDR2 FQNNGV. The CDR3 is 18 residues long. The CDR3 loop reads CASSSPRDRGRVNQPQHF. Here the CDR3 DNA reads TGTGCCAGCAGCTCCCCCCGGGACAGGGGGCGGGTCAATCAGCCCCAGCATTTT. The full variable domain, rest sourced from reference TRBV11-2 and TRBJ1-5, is EAGVAQSPRYKIIEKRQSVAFWCNPISGHATLYWYQQILGQGPKLLIQFQNNGVVDDSQLPKDRFSAERLKGVDSTLKIQPAKLEDSAVYLCASSSPRDRGRVNQPQHFGDGTRLSIL.

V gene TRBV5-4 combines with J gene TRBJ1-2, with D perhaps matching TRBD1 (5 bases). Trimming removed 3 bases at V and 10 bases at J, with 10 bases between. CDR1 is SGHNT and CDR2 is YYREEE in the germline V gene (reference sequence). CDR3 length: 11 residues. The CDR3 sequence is CASSSGYVYTF. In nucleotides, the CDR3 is TGTGCCAGCAGCTCAGGGTACGTCTACACCTTC.

CDR3 sequence (DNA): TGCGCCAGCAGCTTGGACGGGGCCGGGGAGCTGTTTTTT. It is translated as CASSLDGAGELFF. The chain joins TRBV5-1 to TRBJ2-2; tentative D call: TRBD2 (5 bases). This CDR3 has 13 amino acids. CDR1 is SGHRS and CDR2 is YFSETQ in the germline V gene. V was trimmed by 0 bases and J by 6 bases, leaving 6 bases between them. Combining the CDR3 with reference TRBV5-1 and TRBJ2-2 gives the whole variable domain KAGVTQTPRYLIKTRGQQVTLSCSPISGHRSVSWYQQTPGQGLQFLFEYFSETQRNKGNFPGRFSGRQFSNSRSEMNVSTLELGDSALYLCASSLDGAGELFFGEGSRLTVL.

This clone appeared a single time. The CDR3 bases are TGTGCCAGTAGTATCTGGAGACAGGGGGCAACCGGGGAGCTGTTTTTT. This sequence encodes CASSIWRQGATGELFF. The chain links TRBV19 to TRBJ2-2; 10 nucleotides align to TRBD1. The length of the CDR3 is 16 residues. From germline, CDR1 is LNHDA and CDR2 SQIVND (reference sequence). V shed 3 bases and J 5 bases; nucleotides not matched to a gene: 6.

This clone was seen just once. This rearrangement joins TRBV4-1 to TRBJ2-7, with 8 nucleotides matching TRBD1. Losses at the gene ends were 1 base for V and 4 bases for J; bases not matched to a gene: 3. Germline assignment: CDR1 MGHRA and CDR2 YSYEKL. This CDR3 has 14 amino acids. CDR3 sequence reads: CASSQGTGRYEQYF. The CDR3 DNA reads TGCGCCAGCAGCCAAGGGACAGGGAGGTACGAGCAGTACTTC.

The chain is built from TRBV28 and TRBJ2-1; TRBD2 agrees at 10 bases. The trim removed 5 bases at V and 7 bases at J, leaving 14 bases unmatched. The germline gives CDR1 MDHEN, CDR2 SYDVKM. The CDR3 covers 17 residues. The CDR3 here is CASSLRTSGASINEQFF. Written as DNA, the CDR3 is TGTGCCAGCAGTCTGCGGACTAGCGGCGCGAGTATAAATGAGCAGTTCTTC.

The CDR3 sequence: CASSLQETQYF. In nucleotides, the CDR3 is TGTGCCAGCTCACTACAAGAGACCCAGTACTTC. The V call is TRBV18, the J call TRBJ2-5; D is unclear. Trimming removed 4 bases at V and 2 bases at J, with 2 bases between. This CDR3 is built from 11 residues. Germline loops: CDR1 KGHSH, CDR2 LQKENI.

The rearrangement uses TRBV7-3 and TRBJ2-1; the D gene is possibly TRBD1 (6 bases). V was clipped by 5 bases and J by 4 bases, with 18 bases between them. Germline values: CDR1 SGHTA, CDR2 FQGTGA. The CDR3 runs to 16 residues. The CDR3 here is CASSPQGSFLYNEQFF. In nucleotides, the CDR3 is TGTGCCAGCAGCCCCCAGGGGAGCTTCCTGTACAATGAGCAGTTCTTC.

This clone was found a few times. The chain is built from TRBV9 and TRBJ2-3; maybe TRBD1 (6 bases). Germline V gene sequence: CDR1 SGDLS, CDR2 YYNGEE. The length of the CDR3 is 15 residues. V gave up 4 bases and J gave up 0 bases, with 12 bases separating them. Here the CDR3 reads CASSPGTTSTDTQYF. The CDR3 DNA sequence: TGTGCCAGCAGCCCGGGGACAACTAGCACAGATACGCAGTATTTT.

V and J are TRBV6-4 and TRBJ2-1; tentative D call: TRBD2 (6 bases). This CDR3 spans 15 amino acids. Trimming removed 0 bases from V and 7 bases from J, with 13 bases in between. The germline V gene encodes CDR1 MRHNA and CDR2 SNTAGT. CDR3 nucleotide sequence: TGTGCCAGCAGTGACTCGAACCTGGGGGGTAATGAGCAGTTCTTC. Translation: CASSDSNLGGNEQFF.

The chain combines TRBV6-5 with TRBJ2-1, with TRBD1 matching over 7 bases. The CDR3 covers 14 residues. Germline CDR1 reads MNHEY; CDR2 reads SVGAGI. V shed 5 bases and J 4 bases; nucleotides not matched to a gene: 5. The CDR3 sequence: CASSTDREYNEQFF. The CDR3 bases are TGTGCCAGCAGTACAGACAGGGAATACAATGAGCAGTTCTTC.

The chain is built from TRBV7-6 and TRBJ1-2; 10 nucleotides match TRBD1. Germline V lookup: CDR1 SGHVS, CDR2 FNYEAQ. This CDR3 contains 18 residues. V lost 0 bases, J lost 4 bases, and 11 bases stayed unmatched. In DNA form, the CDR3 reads TGTGCCAGCAGCTTAGCTCCGGGACAGGGGATTGGTGGCTATGGCTACACCTTC. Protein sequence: CASSLAPGQGIGGYGYTF.

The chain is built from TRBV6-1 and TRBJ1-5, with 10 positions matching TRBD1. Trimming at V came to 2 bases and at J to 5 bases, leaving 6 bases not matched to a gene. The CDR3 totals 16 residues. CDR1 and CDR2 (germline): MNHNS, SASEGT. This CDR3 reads CASSEMGTGVHQPQHF. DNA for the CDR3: TGTGCCAGCAGTGAAATGGGGACAGGGGTCCATCAGCCCCAGCATTTT.

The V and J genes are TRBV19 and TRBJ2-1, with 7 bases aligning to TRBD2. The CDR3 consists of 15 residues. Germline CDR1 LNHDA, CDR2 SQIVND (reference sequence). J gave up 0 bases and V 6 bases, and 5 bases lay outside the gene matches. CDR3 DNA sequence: TGTGCCAGTAGGGACGGGAGGCCCTCCTACAATGAGCAGTTCTTC. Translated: CASRDGRPSYNEQFF.